Presented here are 2 T cell receptor beta chains from one specimen sequenced in a study of beta chain features in type 1 diabetes. Expressed TCRB transcripts were sequenced because the isolated RNA had all been reverse transcribed beforehand. Libraries were prepared by immunoSEQ multiplex PCR; TCRdb keeps only in-frame clonotypes and omits some of them. In the table there are just over 450,000 clones, about 29% of which are singletons. Sequencing was performed on naive CD4+ T cells from blood. Every receptor here comes from a young man in good health.

The table lists this clone with a few counts. This chain links TRBV7-9 with TRBJ1-1; D possibly corresponds to TRBD1 (5 bases). The CDR3 is made up of 16 amino acids. Germline V gene lookup returns CDR1 SEHNR and CDR2 FQNEAQ (reference sequence). The V end lost 5 bases, the J end lost 9 bases, and 25 bases lay between the germline ends. The CDR3 coding sequence is TGTGCCAGCAGCGTCCCTTTGGAACAGGAATTTCGGCAAGCTTTCTTT. This translates into CASSVPLEQEFRQAFF.

V is TRBV2 and J is TRBJ2-1; perhaps TRBD1 as D (6 bases). The CDR3 loop spans 12 amino acids. The V and J ends lost 6 bases and 10 bases respectively, with 13 bases between them. CDR1 SNHLY and CDR2 FYNNEI come from the germline V gene. CDR3 amino acids: CASRHRVFEQFF. The CDR3 region has the DNA TGTGCCAGCAGGCACAGGGTCTTCGAGCAGTTCTTC. The whole variable domain, remainder taken from reference TRBV2 and TRBJ2-1, is EPEVTQTPSHQVTQMGQEVILRCVPISNHLYFYWYRQILGQKVEFLVSFYNNEISEKSEIFDDQFSVERPDGSNFTLKIRSTKLEDSAMYFCASRHRVFEQFFGPGTRLTVL.